This TCR beta chain was sequenced during a study of T cells in tuberculosis. General study findings and limits: Selection depended on which cryopreserved specimens were available.

Unsorted cryopreserved PBMC were sequenced, averaging about 93,000 T cells per clinical donor. Produced via immunoSEQ multiplex PCR; TCRdb's table is partial and in-frame only. The sample consists of around 33,000 clones, approximately 90% of them appearing once. This clone occurred once. What it binds is not known. CDR3 length: 15 residues. Germline V CDR1 and CDR2: MNHNS, SASEGT. Germline trimming cut 7 bases from V and 3 bases from J; bases unmatched to any gene: 7. The sample taken for sequencing was PBMCs. This TCR came from a donor aged 10-30 years with latent tuberculosis or without tuberculosis infection. Some clones in this sample may be carry-over from other donors' samples. This rearrangement joins TRBV6-1 to TRBJ2-1, with TRBD2 matching over 9 bases. The CDR3 region is CASIRLADYYNEQFF. The CDR3, as DNA: TGTGCCAGCATCCGACTAGCGGACTACTACAATGAGCAGTTCTTC.